Here is one T cell receptor beta chain with its context. Antigen specificity is unknown. An end of the junction differs from the germline gene, which may be a read error. The record originates from a study of molecular identifiers for immune sequencing clone quantification. Preparation methods for the bulk TCR libraries were those previously described, with listed TCR primers. Using its own MiXCR run on the PCR reads, TCRdb lists one record per CDR3 protein. The sample includes approximately 670,000 distinct CDR3 sequences, 20% of them seen just once. Germline V gives CDR1 KGHDR, CDR2 SFDVKD. There are 12 residues in the CDR3. Study-wide points: Detectable among some 1 million naive cells, according to reports, was Jurkat TCR RNA spiked in from one cell. For highly expanded clones, sizes could be underestimated when identical TCR molecules share a barcode. Clones with over 20 RNA copies captured over 99% of effector molecules but under 1% of naive ones.

Sequencing was done on a sample of naive CD8+ T cells from blood, with Jurkat cell RNA spiked in. Subset denoted: FACS-sorted CD8+CD4-CCR7+CD45RA+ naive T cells. The sequence was obtained from a human donor in good health. Some libraries in this study had Jurkat cell RNA spiked in. The chain links TRBV24-1 to TRBJ2-3; D may be TRBD2 (5 bases). The CDR3 DNA follows: TGTGCCACCAGTGATGTGGACGGGATTGAGAATTTT. Protein: CATSDVDGIENF.